These T cell receptor beta chains were read from a single sample in a study of blood T cell repertoires in COVID-19. Produced via immunoSEQ multiplex PCR; TCRdb's table is partial and in-frame only. The repertoire includes about 100,000 clones, 75% to 90% of them detected once, and approximately 1.7% sits in the top ten. Sequencing input: peripheral blood. Source of these receptors: a man older than 75 with acute or convalescent COVID-19. Both conserved end residues are part of each CDR3. The D gene is left open where the match is weak. Clone sizes are given selectively: once, few, many, or a class where the clone is expanded.

size,D,V,J,DNA,CDR3
-,TRBD2,TRBV24-1,TRBJ2-2,TGTGCCACCAGTGAGCCACTAGCGGGAGGCCGGAACACCGGGGAGCTGTTTTTT,CATSEPLAGGRNTGELFF
-,-,TRBV5-6,TRBJ2-5,TGTGCCAGCAGCTTCCGCCAGGGATTACAAGAGACCCAGTACTTC,CASSFRQGLQETQYF
-,TRBD1,TRBV4-3,TRBJ1-2,TGCGCCAGCAGCCAAGAACTCAGGACAGGGGGCAATGGCTACACCTTC,CASSQELRTGGNGYTF
-,TRBD1,TRBV11-2,TRBJ2-3,TGTGCCAGCAGCCAAGGACAGGCACGGGATACGCAGTATTTT,CASSQGQARDTQYF
few,TRBD2,TRBV27,TRBJ2-2,TGTGCCAGCAGAGGACTAGCGGGAGTTCCCCGACCCGGGGAGCTGTTTTTT,CASRGLAGVPRPGELFF
-,-,TRBV5-4,TRBJ1-6,TGTGCCAGCAGCTCGAGGGGGTACAATTCACCCCTCCACTTT,CASSSRGYNSPLHF
few,-,TRBV9,TRBJ2-5,TGTGCCAGCAGCGTAGGAATGGCGACAGGCCAGACCCAGTACTTC,CASSVGMATGQTQYF
-,-,TRBV28,TRBJ1-2,TGTGCCAGCAGTTCCGGAGCAAAGGGCTACACCTTC,CASSSGAKGYTF
-,-,TRBV19,TRBJ1-2,TGTGCCAGTAGTTCGTCGCTAGCTAACTATGGCTACACCTTC,CASSSSLANYGYTF
-,-,TRBV21-1,TRBJ2-7,TGTGCCAGCAGCAGAAACCGACAGGCGGCCTACGAGCAGTACTTC,CASSRNRQAAYEQYF
-,TRBD2,TRBV5-5,TRBJ2-1,TGTGCCAGCAGCTCGATAGCGGGGGGGTATTACAATGAGCAGTTCTTC,CASSSIAGGYYNEQFF
once,TRBD1,TRBV28,TRBJ1-1,TGTGCCAGCAGACCTCCGGGACAGTCGAACACTGAAGCTTTCTTT,CASRPPGQSNTEAFF
few,-,TRBV2,TRBJ1-2,TGTGCCAGCAGTGAAGCGGTCCAGAGCGGAAGCTACACCTTC,CASSEAVQSGSYTF
once,-,TRBV27,TRBJ1-6,TGTGCCAGCAGTTTAGCAGGGATTAATTCACCCCTCCACTTT,CASSLAGINSPLHF
few,-,TRBV7-6,TRBJ2-1,TGTGCCAGCAACCCAGAGGTGGGGCTCTCCTACAATGAGCAGTTCTTC,CASNPEVGLSYNEQFF
-,-,TRBV2,TRBJ2-7,TGTGCCAGCAGAGGACTGCTCCGCTACGAGCAGTACTTC,CASRGLLRYEQYF
-,-,TRBV29-1,TRBJ1-2,TGCAGCGTTGGAACAGGGCAGAACTATGGCTACACCTTC,CSVGTGQNYGYTF
once,-,TRBV4-3,TRBJ2-1,TGCGCCAGCAGCCAAGAGGTCCGGGACAATGAGCAGTTCTTC,CASSQEVRDNEQFF
-,TRBD2,TRBV7-2,TRBJ2-1,TGTGCCAGCAGCAATCCGGGGGGGAGCTACAATGAGCAGTTCTTC,CASSNPGGSYNEQFF
-,-,TRBV4-1,TRBJ1-6,TGCGCCAGCAGCTTACAGGGAAGGAATTCACCCCTCCACTTT,CASSLQGRNSPLHF
-,-,TRBV7-2,TRBJ2-7,TGTGCCAGCAGCTTATTACCGGGGGGCCACGAGCAGTACTTC,CASSLLPGGHEQYF
-,-,TRBV7-6,TRBJ1-6,TGTGCCAGCAGCTTGACAGAAAATAATTCACCCCTCCACTTT,CASSLTENNSPLHF
-,-,TRBV5-1,TRBJ1-6,TGCGCCAGCAGCTTGGACAGTAATTCACCCCTCCACTTT,CASSLDSNSPLHF
once,-,TRBV19,TRBJ1-5,TGTGCCAGTAGTATCAGGGACAATCAGCCCCAGCATTTT,CASSIRDNQPQHF
-,-,TRBV29-1,TRBJ2-1,TGCAGCGCCGACAGAGCGAGCTCCTACAATGAGCAGTTCTTC,CSADRASSYNEQFF
-,-,TRBV19,TRBJ2-1,TGTGCCAGTAGTACCTACCATTACAATGAGCAGTTCTTC,CASSTYHYNEQFF
few,-,TRBV28,TRBJ1-1,TGTGCCAGCAGTTTATCTCGCGGGACTGAAGCTTTCTTT,CASSLSRGTEAFF
-,TRBD1,TRBV28,TRBJ1-4,TGTGCCAGCGGTGGACAGGGAGGGTATGAAAAACTGTTTTTT,CASGGQGGYEKLFF
-,-,TRBV20-1,TRBJ2-1,TGCAGTGCCCTCGCGGGGAATGAGCAGTTCTTC,CSALAGNEQFF
-,-,TRBV18,TRBJ2-1,TGTGCCAGCTCACCACCGAACTCAGGGGTAGCGGGTTATGAGCAGTTCTTC,CASSPPNSGVAGYEQFF
-,TRBD1,TRBV24-1,TRBJ2-3,TGTGCCACCAGTGATACGGACAGGATAACAGATACGCAGTATTTT,CATSDTDRITDTQYF
-,-,TRBV12-5,TRBJ2-5,TGTGCTAGTGCCCCAGATGGAGAGACCCAGTACTTC,CASAPDGETQYF
-,-,TRBV27,TRBJ2-1,TGTGCCAGCAGTTTTGAGCGGGCGTCCCGTGATGAGCAGTTCTTC,CASSFERASRDEQFF
once,TRBD2,TRBV6-5,TRBJ2-7,TGTGCCAGCAGTTCGACTAGCGGGAGACATGGCGAGCAGTACTTC,CASSSTSGRHGEQYF
-,TRBD2,TRBV7-9,TRBJ2-5,TGTGCCAGCAGCTTAGCGACGGGAGCGGGGGAGACCCAGTACTTC,CASSLATGAGETQYF
-,TRBD1,TRBV5-1,TRBJ1-2,TGCGCCAGCACCCCCGGGACAGGGGATAACTATGGCTACACCTTC,CASTPGTGDNYGYTF
-,TRBD1,TRBV6-2/TRBV6-3,TRBJ1-6,TGTGCCAGCAGTTTCTCGGGACAGGGACCCCACTTT,CASSFSGQGPHF
few,TRBD1,TRBV19,TRBJ1-4,TGTGCCAGTAGTCCTCGGACAGGGGGTAATGAAAAACTGTTTTTT,CASSPRTGGNEKLFF
-,-,TRBV6-5,TRBJ2-7,TGTGCCAGCAGTTTGCGACAGGATAACTTTGGCTACGAGCAGTACTTC,CASSLRQDNFGYEQYF
-,-,TRBV6-1,TRBJ1-1,TGTGCCAGCAGTGATTACAGGGCGGGCACTGAAGCTTTCTTT,CASSDYRAGTEAFF
-,TRBD1,TRBV9,TRBJ1-2,TGTGCCAGCAGCTTTAGACAGGGGGCTTGGTATGGCTACACCTTC,CASSFRQGAWYGYTF
-,TRBD1,TRBV19,TRBJ2-7,TGTGCCAGTAGAAGACAGGGTGGCTACGAGCAGTACTTC,CASRRQGGYEQYF
-,-,TRBV29-1,TRBJ1-2,TGCAGCGTTGAACCCGCAGGGTACTATGGCTACACCTTC,CSVEPAGYYGYTF
-,TRBD1,TRBV9,TRBJ2-2,TGTGCCAGCAGCCCTGGGACAGGGTTCGGGGAGCTGTTTTTT,CASSPGTGFGELFF
-,TRBD1,TRBV13,TRBJ2-2,TGTGCCAGCAGCCGAGATACAGGGGGAGGAACCGGGGAGCTGTTTTTT,CASSRDTGGGTGELFF
-,TRBD1,TRBV7-2,TRBJ1-2,TGTGCCAGCAGCCCAGGGACAGGGGTCTCCAGCGGAGGCTACACCTTC,CASSPGTGVSSGGYTF
-,-,TRBV6-6,TRBJ2-7,TGTGCCAGCTCGGGGATTGAACGCGAGCAGTACTTC,CASSGIEREQYF
-,TRBD1,TRBV29-1,TRBJ1-2,TGCAGCGTCCGGACAGGGGAAAACTATGGCTACACCTTC,CSVRTGENYGYTF
-,-,TRBV5-6,TRBJ2-7,TGTGCCAGCAGCTTGGGACTATCCTCCTACGAGCAGTACTTC,CASSLGLSSYEQYF
-,TRBD1,TRBV11-2,TRBJ1-4,TGTGCCAGCAGTCCGACGGGGACAGGGGATGAAAAACTGTTTTTT,CASSPTGTGDEKLFF
-,-,TRBV6-1,TRBJ2-7,TGTGCCAGCAGTGAACCGTCAATTCAGGACTACGAGCAGTACTTC,CASSEPSIQDYEQYF
-,TRBD2,TRBV5-1,TRBJ2-7,TGCGCCAGCAGCCCCGGACTAGCGGGGAGAAGCTCCTACGAGCAGTACTTC,CASSPGLAGRSSYEQYF
-,TRBD1,TRBV30,TRBJ1-5,TGTGCCTGGGGGATTAACAGGGGGCAGGGAAATCAGCCCCAGCATTTT,CAWGINRGQGNQPQHF